This T cell receptor beta chain stems from a study of T cell responses to AZD1222 COVID-19 vaccine. Study results and limitations: It should be noted that donors were predominantly white British and more often female, and clonal diversity was possibly underestimated. Compared with day 0, the breadth and depth of the Spike-specific TCR repertoire rose significantly after two doses of AZD1222.

This clone was seen ten or more times. Its antigen is not identified. Looked up from germline, CDR1 is KGHSH and CDR2 is LQKENI. After removal of 1 base from V and 5 bases from J, the junction contained 4 bases not matched to a gene. CDR3 size: 16 residues. Repertoires were generated with immunoSEQ multiplex PCR, while TCRdb's copy carries only in-frame clones and drops some. The sample lists over 50,000 clones, 75% to 90% occurring once. This sequence originates from an adult in good health. The chain recombines TRBV18 with TRBJ2-1, with TRBD2 matching over 11 bases. The sample here was peripheral blood, taken on day 0 of AZD1222 vaccination. The CDR3 here is CASSPRGLAVNNEQFF. The CDR3 DNA is TGTGCCAGCTCACCACGGGGACTAGCGGTTAACAATGAGCAGTTCTTC. The entire variable domain, with the rest obtained from reference TRBV18 and TRBJ2-1, is as follows: NAGVMQNPRHLVRRRGQEARLRCSPMKGHSHVYWYRQLPEEGLKFMVYLQKENIIDESGMPKERFSAEFPKEGPSILRIQQVVRGDSAAYFCASSPRGLAVNNEQFFGPGTRLTVL.